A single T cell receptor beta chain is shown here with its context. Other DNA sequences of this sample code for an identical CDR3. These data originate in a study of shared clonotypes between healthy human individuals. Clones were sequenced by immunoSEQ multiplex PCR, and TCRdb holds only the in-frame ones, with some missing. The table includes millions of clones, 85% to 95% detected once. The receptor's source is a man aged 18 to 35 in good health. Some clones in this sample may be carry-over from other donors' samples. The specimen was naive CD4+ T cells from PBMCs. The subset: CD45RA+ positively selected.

The CDR3 reads CASSLDRTDTQYF. The CDR3 nucleotides are TGTGCCAGCAGCTTAGATCGCACAGATACGCAGTATTTT. The genes are TRBV11-2 and TRBJ2-3, with D unresolved. V was cut by 0 bases and J by 1 base, with 2 bases left in between. CDR3 length: 13 amino acids. The V gene's germline CDR1 is SGHAT and CDR2 FQNNGV. The full variable domain, with the rest looked up from reference TRBV11-2 and TRBJ2-3, is EAGVAQSPRYKIIEKRQSVAFWCNPISGHATLYWYQQILGQGPKLLIQFQNNGVVDDSQLPKDRFSAERLKGVDSTLKIQPAKLEDSAVYLCASSLDRTDTQYFGPGTRLTVL.